Shown below are 2 T cell receptor beta chains from a single sample sequenced in a study of T cell repertoires in cytomegalovirus infection. TCRdb fed the reads into MiXCR, producing one record per CDR3 protein. The repertoire holds approximately 700,000 distinct CDR3 sequences, 35% to 45% seen once, with around 2.8% in the top ten. The sample taken for sequencing was PBMCs. Receptors originate from a human donor in good health (CMV status not recorded). Some clones in this sample may be carry-over from other donors' samples.

This clonotype was seen more than once but under ten times. The chain couples TRBV10-3 to TRBJ1-5, with D possibly being TRBD1 (5 bases). The CDR3 covers 14 residues. Trimming removed 2 bases from V and 4 bases from J, with 9 bases in between. Per germline, CDR1 ENHRY and CDR2 SYGVKD. The CDR3 sequence: CAISEVGRNQPQHF. CDR3 DNA sequence: TGTGCCATCAGTGAGGTGGGACGGAATCAGCCCCAGCATTTT.

This chain joins TRBV7-9 and TRBJ1-1; 8 bases align to TRBD1. This CDR3 spans 16 amino acids. Germline loops: CDR1 SEHNR, CDR2 FQNEAQ (reference sequence). With 1 base clipped from V and 5 bases from J, the junction kept 9 bases outside the gene matches. CDR3 nucleotide sequence: TGTGCCAGCAGCTTAGACGGACAGGGCATGAGGACTGAAGCTTTCTTT. The encoded protein is CASSLDGQGMRTEAFF.